The clone carrying this T cell receptor (beta chain) has a handful of counts. Its specificity is not known. TCRdb used MiXCR to reprocess the reads, holding one entry per CDR3 protein. This sample has about 920,000 distinct CDR3 sequences; approximately 31% occur once, and the top ten carry 13%. This entry belongs to a study of T cell repertoires in cytomegalovirus infection. Whole-study context: Well-studied HLA-B-restricted epitopes and recently identified HLA-C-restricted epitopes of CMV were both used in the study. Whole-study findings and limits: Frequencies of public TCR beta families were cumulated, and this identified carriers of CMV plus the relevant HLA. HLA-C-restricted, CMV-specific TCR beta clonotypes were dominant ex vivo.

The J segment lost 9 bases and the V segment lost 8 bases, leaving 25 bases of the junction unmatched. Germline assignment: CDR1 SEHNR and CDR2 FQNEAQ (reference sequence). CDR3 size: 18 residues. The chain recombines TRBV7-9 with TRBJ2-1, with 7 bases identical to TRBD2. The sequence derives from a human donor in good health (CMV status not recorded). Some clones in this sample may be carry-over from other donors' samples. The material sequenced was cultured CD8+ T cells from PBMCs, taken from culture after CMV antigen stimulation. The CDR3 coding sequence is TGTGCCAGCCAAACGGTGACTACCGGGCTAGCGGTTTGGGGTGAGCAGTTCTTC. Translating it yields CASQTVTTGLAVWGEQFF. The full variable domain, in which reference TRBV7-9 and TRBJ2-1 provide the parts outside the CDR3, is DTGVSQNPRHKITKRGQNVTFRCDPISEHNRLYWYRQTLGQGPEFLTYFQNEAQLEKSRLLSDRFSAERPKGSFSTLEIQRTEQGDSAMYLCASQTVTTGLAVWGEQFFGPGTRLTVL.